This entry concerns a single TCR beta chain. Its antigen is undetermined. With each sample, at least 5 micrograms of total RNA were extracted. The data were obtained in a study of blood T cells in healthy people across ages. Study results and caveats: PBMCs that were unsorted prevented a conclusive naive versus antigen-experienced comparison.

Through a sample-barcoded 5' primer and a J-beta primer mix, a second PCR was run for roughly 7 to 12 cycles. At least 2.5 million CDR3-containing paired-end reads were obtained per sample. TCRdb used MiXCR to reprocess the 5' RACE reads, holding one entry per CDR3 protein. The data hold roughly 1.7 million distinct CDR3 sequences, with about 32% observed a single time. Germline lookup yields CDR1 SGHRS and CDR2 YFSETQ. Deletions cut 1 base from V and 1 base from J, with 10 bases between. The CDR3 has 15 residues. The sequenced sample was blood. V is TRBV5-1 and J is TRBJ2-3; D unresolved. The receptor was derived from a woman aged 25 to 39 in good health. The CDR3 DNA reads as TGCGCCAGCAGCTTGTTAGCTTCGGGCACAGATACGCAGTATTTT. Amino acids: CASSLLASGTDTQYF.